The present T cell receptor beta chain was sequenced within a study of memory CD4+ T cells and cytomegalovirus serostatus. Germline V gene lookup returns CDR1 LGHNA and CDR2 YSLEER. Trimming took 0 bases from V and 4 from J; bases not matched to a gene: 8. This CDR3 comprises 16 residues. Study findings and constraints: The CMV-associated TCR signature appears largely within the CD4+ memory repertoire.

For this clone: Antigen specificity is unknown.

Single viable CD3+CD4+CD8-CD45RO+ cells were sorted as the memory CD4+ T cells. Clones were sequenced by immunoSEQ multiplex PCR, and TCRdb holds only the in-frame ones, with some missing. This sample has about 60,000 clones, with roughly 84% found just once. The clonotype was recovered from an adult in good health and CMV-seronegative. Some clones in this sample may be carry-over from other donors' samples. The V gene is TRBV4-3, the J gene TRBJ2-7; TRBD2 aligns across 8 bases. Specimen: memory CD4+ T cells from blood. CDR3 protein: CASSQEFLPSGYEQYF. The CDR3 DNA reads TGCGCCAGCAGCCAAGAATTCTTGCCTAGCGGGTACGAGCAGTACTTC.